In its sample, the clone carrying this T cell receptor beta chain was seen a few times. Its antigen is as yet unknown. This entry comes from a study of OX40 agonist ivuxolimab in advanced cancers. Across the whole study: 30% to 40% of patients had received prior checkpoint inhibitor therapy. Partial responses occurred in Three dose-escalation patients, one with hepatocellular carcinoma and two with cutaneous melanoma. Study-level results: Partial responders at 0.1-3.0 mg/kg showed near-lowest clonal expansion.

Using immunoSEQ multiplex PCR, the repertoire was profiled, and TCRdb retains in-frame clones only, with some absent. The profile shows approximately 42,000 clones, approximately 86% of them singletons. The source material was CD4+ or CD8+ T cells sorted from blood, sampled in a trial of the OX40 agonist ivuxolimab. This sequence was found in an adult with an advanced solid tumor such as melanoma, head and neck, liver or kidney cancer.

The CDR3 reads CASSQVTGTYEQYF. The DNA of the CDR3 is TGCGCCAGCAGCCAAGTTACAGGGACCTACGAGCAGTACTTC. The chain recombines TRBV4-1 with TRBJ2-7, with D tentatively TRBD1 (6 bases). From germline, CDR1 is MGHRA and CDR2 YSYEKL. Trimming shortened V by 1 base and J by 2 bases, and 9 bases separated the two germline ends. The CDR3 totals 14 residues.